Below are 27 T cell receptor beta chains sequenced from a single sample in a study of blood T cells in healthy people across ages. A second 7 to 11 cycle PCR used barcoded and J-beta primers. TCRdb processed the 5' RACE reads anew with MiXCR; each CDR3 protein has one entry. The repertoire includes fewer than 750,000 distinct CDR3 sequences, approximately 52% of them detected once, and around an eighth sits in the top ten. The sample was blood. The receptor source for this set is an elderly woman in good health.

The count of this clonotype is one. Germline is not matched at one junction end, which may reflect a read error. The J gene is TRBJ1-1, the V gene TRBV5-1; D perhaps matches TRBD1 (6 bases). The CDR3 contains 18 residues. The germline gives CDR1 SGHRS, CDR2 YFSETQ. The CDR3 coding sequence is TGCGCCAGCAGCTTGGAGTTTGGGGGGCGCCCGGGAGGAACTGGAGCTTTCTTT. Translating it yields CASSLEFGGRPGGTGAFF.

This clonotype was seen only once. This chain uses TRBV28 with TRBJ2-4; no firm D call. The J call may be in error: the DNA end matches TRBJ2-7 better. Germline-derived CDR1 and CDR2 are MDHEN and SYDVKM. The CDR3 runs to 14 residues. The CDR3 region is CASSSPDLKYEQYF. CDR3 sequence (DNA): TGTGCCAGCAGTTCCCCAGACCTAAAATACGAGCAGTACTTC.

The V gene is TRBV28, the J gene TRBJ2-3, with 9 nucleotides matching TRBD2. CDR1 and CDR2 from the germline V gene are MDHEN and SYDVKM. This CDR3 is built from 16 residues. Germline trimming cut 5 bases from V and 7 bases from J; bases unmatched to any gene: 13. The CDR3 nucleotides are TGTGCCAGCAGTCCCACTCTAGCGGGGTGGGGGTATACGCAGTATTTT. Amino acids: CASSPTLAGWGYTQYF.

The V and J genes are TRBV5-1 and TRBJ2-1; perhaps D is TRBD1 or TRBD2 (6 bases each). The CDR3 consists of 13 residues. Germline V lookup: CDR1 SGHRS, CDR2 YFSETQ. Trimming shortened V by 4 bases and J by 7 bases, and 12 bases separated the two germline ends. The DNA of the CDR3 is TGCGCCAGCAGCGGGGGGCTTGGGAATGAGCAGTTCTTC. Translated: CASSGGLGNEQFF.

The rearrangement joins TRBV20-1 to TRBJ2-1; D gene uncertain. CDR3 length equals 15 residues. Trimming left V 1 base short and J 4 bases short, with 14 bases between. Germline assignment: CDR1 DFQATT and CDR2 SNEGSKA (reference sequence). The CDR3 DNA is TGCAGTGCTAGAGCTGGGGTTGCGGTGTACAATGAGCAGTTCTTC. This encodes CSARAGVAVYNEQFF.

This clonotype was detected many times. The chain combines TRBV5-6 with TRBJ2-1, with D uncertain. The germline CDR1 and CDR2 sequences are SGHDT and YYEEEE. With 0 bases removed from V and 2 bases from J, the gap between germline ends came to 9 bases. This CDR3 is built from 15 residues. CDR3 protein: CASSLGRTAYNEQFF. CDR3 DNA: TGTGCCAGCAGCTTGGGCAGGACGGCCTACAATGAGCAGTTCTTC.

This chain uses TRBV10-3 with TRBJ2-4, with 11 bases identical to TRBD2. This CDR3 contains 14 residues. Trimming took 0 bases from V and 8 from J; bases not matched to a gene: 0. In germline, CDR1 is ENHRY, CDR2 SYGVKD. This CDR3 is CAISESTSGDIQYF. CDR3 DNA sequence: TGTGCCATCAGTGAGTCGACTAGCGGGGACATTCAGTACTTC.

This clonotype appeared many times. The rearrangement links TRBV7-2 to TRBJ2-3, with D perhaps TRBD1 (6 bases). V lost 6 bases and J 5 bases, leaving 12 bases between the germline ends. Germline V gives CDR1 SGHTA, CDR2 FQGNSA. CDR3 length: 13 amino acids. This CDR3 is CASSTGLRDTQYF. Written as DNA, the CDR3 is TGTGCCAGCAGTACAGGGCTTAGAGATACGCAGTATTTT. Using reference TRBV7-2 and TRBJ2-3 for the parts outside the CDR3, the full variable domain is GAGVSQSPSNKVTEKGKDVELRCDPISGHTALYWYRQSLGQGLEFLIYFQGNSAPDKSGLPSDRFSAERTGGSVSTLTIQRTQQEDSAVYLCASSTGLRDTQYFGPGTRLTVL.

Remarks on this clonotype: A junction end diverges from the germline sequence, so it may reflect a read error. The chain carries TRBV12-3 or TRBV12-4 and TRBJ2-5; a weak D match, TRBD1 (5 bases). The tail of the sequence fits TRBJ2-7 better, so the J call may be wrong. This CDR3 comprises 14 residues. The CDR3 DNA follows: TGTGCCAGCAGTGTTGCAGGGAATTCCTGCGAGCAGTACTTC. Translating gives CASSVAGNSCEQYF.

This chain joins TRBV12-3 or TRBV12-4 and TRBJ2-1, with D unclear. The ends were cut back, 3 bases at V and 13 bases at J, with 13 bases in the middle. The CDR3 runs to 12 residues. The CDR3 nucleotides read TGTGCCAGCAGTTTCCGGTCAGGTTTTCAGTTCTTC. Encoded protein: CASSFRSGFQFF.

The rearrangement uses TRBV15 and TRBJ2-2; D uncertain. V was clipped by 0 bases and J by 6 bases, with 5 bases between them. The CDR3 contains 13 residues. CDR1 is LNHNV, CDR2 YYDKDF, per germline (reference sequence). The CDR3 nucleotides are TGTGCCACCAGCAGAGATGTTTCCGGGGAGCTGTTTTTT. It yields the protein CATSRDVSGELFF.

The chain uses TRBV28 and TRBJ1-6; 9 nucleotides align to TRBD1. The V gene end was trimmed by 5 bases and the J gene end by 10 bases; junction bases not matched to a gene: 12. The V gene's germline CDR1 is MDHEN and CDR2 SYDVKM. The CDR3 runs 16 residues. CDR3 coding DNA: TGTGCCAGCAGTCAACCCTCCGGGACAGGGAACTCACCCCTCCACTTT. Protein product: CASSQPSGTGNSPLHF.

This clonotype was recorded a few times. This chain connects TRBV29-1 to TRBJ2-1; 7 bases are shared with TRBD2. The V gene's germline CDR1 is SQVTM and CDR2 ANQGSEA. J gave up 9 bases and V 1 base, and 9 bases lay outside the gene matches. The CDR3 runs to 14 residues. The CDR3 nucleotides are TGCAGCGTTGAAGTGGGGGGAGGGCCGAGTGAGCAGTTCTTC. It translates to CSVEVGGGPSEQFF.

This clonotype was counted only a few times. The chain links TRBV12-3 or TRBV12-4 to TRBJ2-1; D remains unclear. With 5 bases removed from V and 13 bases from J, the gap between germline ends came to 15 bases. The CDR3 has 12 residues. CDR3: CASSLGIETQFF. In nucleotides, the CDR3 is TGTGCCAGCAGTCTGGGGATAGAGACCCAGTTCTTC.

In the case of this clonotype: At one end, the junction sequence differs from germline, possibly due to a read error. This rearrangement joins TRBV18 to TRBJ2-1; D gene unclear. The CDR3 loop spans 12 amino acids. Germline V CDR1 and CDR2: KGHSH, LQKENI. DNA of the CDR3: TGCGCCAGCGCACCACGTCCGCCAGAGCAGTTCTTC. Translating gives CASAPRPPEQFF.

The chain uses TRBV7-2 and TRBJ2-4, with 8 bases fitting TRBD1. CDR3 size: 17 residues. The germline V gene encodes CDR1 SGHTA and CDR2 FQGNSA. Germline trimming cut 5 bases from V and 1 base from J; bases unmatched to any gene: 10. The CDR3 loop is CASSATGVAGAKNIQYF. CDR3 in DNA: TGTGCCAGCAGCGCGACAGGGGTTGCGGGTGCCAAAAACATTCAGTACTTC.

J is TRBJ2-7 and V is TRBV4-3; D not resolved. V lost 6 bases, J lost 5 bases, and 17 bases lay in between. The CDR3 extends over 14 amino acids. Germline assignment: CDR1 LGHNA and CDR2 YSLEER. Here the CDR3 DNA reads TGCGCCAGCAGTCATGACATTAAGACCGACGAGCAGTACTTC. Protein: CASSHDIKTDEQYF.

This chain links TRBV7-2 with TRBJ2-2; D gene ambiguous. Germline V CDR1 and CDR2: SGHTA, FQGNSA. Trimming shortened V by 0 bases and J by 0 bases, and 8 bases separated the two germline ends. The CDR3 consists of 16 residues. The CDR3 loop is CASSLALGSNTGELFF. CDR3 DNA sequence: TGTGCCAGCAGCTTAGCGCTGGGTTCGAACACCGGGGAGCTGTTTTTT.

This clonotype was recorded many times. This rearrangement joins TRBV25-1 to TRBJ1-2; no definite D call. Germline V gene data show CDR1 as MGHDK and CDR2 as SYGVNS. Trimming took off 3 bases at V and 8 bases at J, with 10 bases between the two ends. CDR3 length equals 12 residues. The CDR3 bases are TGTGCCAGCAGTGATGGACGCTGGGGCTACACCTTC. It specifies CASSDGRWGYTF.

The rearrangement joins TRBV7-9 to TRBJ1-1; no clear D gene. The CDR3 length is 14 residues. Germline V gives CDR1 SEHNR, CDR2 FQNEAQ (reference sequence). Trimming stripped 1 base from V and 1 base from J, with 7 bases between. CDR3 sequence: CASSLDNSNTEAFF. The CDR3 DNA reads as TGTGCCAGCAGCTTAGACAATTCGAACACTGAAGCTTTCTTT.

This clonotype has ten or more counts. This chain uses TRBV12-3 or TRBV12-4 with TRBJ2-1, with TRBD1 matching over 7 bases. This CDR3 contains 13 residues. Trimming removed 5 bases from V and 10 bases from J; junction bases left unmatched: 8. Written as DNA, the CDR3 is TGTGCCAGCAGTCTCAGGGGGTCGTCCGAGCAGTTCTTC. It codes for CASSLRGSSEQFF.

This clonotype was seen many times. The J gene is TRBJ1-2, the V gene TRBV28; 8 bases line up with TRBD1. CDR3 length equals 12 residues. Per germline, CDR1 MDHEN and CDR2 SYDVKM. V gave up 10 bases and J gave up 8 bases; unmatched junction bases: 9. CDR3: CATPDRVRGYTF. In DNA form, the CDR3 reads TGTGCCACCCCGGACAGGGTGAGGGGCTACACCTTC.

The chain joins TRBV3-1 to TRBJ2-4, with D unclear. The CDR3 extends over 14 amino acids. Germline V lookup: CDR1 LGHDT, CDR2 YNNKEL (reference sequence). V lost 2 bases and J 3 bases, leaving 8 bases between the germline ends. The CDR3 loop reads CASSQTEHKNIQYF. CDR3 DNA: TGTGCCAGCAGCCAAACGGAGCACAAAAACATTCAGTACTTC.

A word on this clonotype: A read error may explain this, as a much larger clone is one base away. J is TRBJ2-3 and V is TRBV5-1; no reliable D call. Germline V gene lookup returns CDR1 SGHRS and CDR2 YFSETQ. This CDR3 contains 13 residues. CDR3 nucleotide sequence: TGCACCAGCAGTTCCTGGAGCGCAGATACGCAGTATTTT. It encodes CTSSSWSADTQYF.

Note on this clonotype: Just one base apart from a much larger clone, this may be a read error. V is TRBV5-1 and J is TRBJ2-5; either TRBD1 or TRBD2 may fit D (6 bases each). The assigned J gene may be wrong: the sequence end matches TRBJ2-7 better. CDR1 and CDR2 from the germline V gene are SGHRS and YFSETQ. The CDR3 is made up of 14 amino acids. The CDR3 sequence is CASSSIPGAHEQYF. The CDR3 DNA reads TGCGCCAGCAGCTCGATACCGGGGGCCCACGAGCAGTACTTC.

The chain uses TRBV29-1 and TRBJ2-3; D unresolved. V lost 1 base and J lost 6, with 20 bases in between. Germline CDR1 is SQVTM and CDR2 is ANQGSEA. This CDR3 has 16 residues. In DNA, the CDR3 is TGCAGCGTTGAAGCAACGGCCCAGAACCCACAGGATACGCAGTATTTT. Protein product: CSVEATAQNPQDTQYF.

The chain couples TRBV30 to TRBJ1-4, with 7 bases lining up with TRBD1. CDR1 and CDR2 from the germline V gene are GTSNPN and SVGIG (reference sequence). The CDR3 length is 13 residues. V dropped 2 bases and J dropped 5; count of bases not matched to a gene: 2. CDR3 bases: TGTGCCTGGAGTCCGACAGGGAATGAAAAACTGTTTTTT. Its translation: CAWSPTGNEKLFF.